This TCR beta chain came from a study of blood T cells in healthy people across ages (dated by TCRdb to between 2015 and 2017). For context, the study as a whole: Template switching captured roughly one uniquely barcoded TCR beta cDNA molecule per two T cells in model experiments. The donors were divided into four age groups: young (average around 16 years), middle-aged (over 35), aged (about 61) and long-lived (82). Using deep sequencing normalized with unique cDNA molecular identifiers, the study measured how TCR beta repertoire diversity changes with age. Two additional independent replicas of 1 million unique cDNA reads from the same blood draw were analyzed for two donors (one aged 18 to 29 and one aged 80 or older). Donors of different ages were randomly distributed across sequencing lanes to avoid experimental bias. The full study reports these points: Compared with the aged group, more naive CD4+ T cells, fewer expanded clones and increased TCR diversity were shown by the long-lived group, suggesting age selection. Observed TCR beta diversity per million T cells fell roughly linearly with age, and a significant reduction was already apparent by age around 40. Because profiling used bulk unsorted PBMCs, naive and antigen-experienced compartments could not be compared conclusively. The percentage of naive T cells measured by flow cytometry correlated strongly with observed TCR beta diversity. Because the CMV infection status of the donors was unknown, age-related changes in expanded clonotypes may potentially have been confounded. Estimates of total diversity from one million sequenced T cells were regarded as lower bounds and underestimates.

Notes on this clonotype: The target of this receptor is not known. No much larger clone is present one base from it, and per-base qualities are unavailable.

To prepare the library, 5' RACE was applied. TCRdb records Illumina HiSeq 2500 as the sequencer. A second PCR of about 6 to 12 cycles was run with a J-beta primer mix and a sample-barcoded 5' primer. A unique molecular identifier was introduced onto each TCR beta cDNA molecule by a template-switch 5' adaptor carrying 12 random nucleotides. Each sample yielded at least 3 million CDR3-containing paired-end reads. First-strand cDNA synthesis was performed from all RNA using the Mint cDNA synthesis kit, with priming by a TRBC-specific oligonucleotide. Following uracil-DNA glycosylase treatment, a first 18-cycle PCR with universal primers M1SS and BC2_uni_R was performed on all cDNA. The original pipeline was this. Each sample was normalized by randomly selecting 1 million high-quality reads, each carrying a distinct molecular identifier. Reads with shared molecular identifiers were discarded instead of being binned into consensus sequences. MiTCR, with a Q25 quality threshold and the strictest error-elimination algorithm, was used for CDR3 identification, clonotype clustering and error correction. Lower-bound total TCR beta diversity was estimated with a nonparametric unseen species model using Euler transformation. The public reads were reanalyzed by TCRdb: fastp trimming at Q25, MiXCR alignment, in-frame beta chains only. Records with the same CDR3 protein are collapsed into one entry carrying the most frequent genes and DNA. The V and J calls come from TCRdb's annotation, not from the publication. The table for this sample lists about 720,000 distinct CDR3 sequences; roughly 20% of them were counted only once. Together, the top ten hold around 21% of the sample.

From the germline V gene, CDR1 is SGHRS and CDR2 is YFSETQ. The CDR3 runs 15 residues from the cysteine to the phenylalanine. CDR3 DNA only is kept here, 45 bases in frame from base 1. Trimming costs V 0 bases and J 2 bases, and their ends lie 8 bases apart. The donors were roughly 38 Caucasian individuals from Russia, aged roughly 6 to 90 years, who were systemically healthy. Each donor gave 8 to 10 milliliters of peripheral blood, collected into EDTA-treated Vacutainer tubes. Ficoll-Paque density-gradient centrifugation was used to isolate PBMCs, with at least 6.5 million per sample. Total RNA was extracted from PBMCs with Trizol reagent, with at least 5.5 micrograms obtained per sample. Naive CD45RAhigh/CD27high T cell percentages were measured by flow cytometry on a PBMC aliquot from every donor.

Rearrangement joined TRBV5-1 to TRBJ2-2; no confident D gene assignment can be made. The receptor's source is a man aged 65 to 85 in good health. The sequencing input was blood. The nucleotides are TGCGCCAGCAGCTTGGTATTCACCAACACCGGGGAGCTGTTTTTT. This sequence encodes CASSLVFTNTGELFF. When the CDR3 is completed using the reference TRBV5-1 and TRBJ2-2 genes on either side, the full variable domain is KAGVTQTPRYLIKTRGQQVTLSCSPISGHRSVSWYQQTPGQGLQFLFEYFSETQRNKGNFPGRFSGRQFSNSRSEMNVSTLELGDSALYLCASSLVFTNTGELFFGEGSRLTVL.